The 29 T cell receptor beta chains reported below all come from one sample, sequenced in a study of tissue T cells after allogeneic stem cell transplantation. Assay: immunoSEQ multiplex PCR; the TCRdb copy retains only in-frame clones and omits some. Among around 25,000 clones listed, about 90% were seen once. The sequencing used blood, collected before transplantation. These receptors were collected from a male donor at least 60 years old who later had graft-versus-host disease after an allogeneic stem cell transplant.

The chain uses TRBV19 and TRBJ2-2; D may match TRBD1 or TRBD2 (5 bases each). CDR3 length equals 16 residues. CDR1 and CDR2 (germline): LNHDA, SQIVND (reference sequence). V was pared by 1 base and J by 5 bases, with 14 bases between. The chain's CDR3 is CASSIVAGSSTGELFF. In DNA, the CDR3 is TGTGCCAGTAGTATAGTGGCAGGGAGTTCTACCGGGGAGCTGTTTTTT.

The rearrangement uses TRBV5-1 and TRBJ1-2; a weak D match, TRBD1 (6 bases). Germline CDR1 is SGHRS and CDR2 is YFSETQ. V was cut by 4 bases and J by 8 bases, with 15 bases left in between. The CDR3 has 13 residues. The CDR3 protein is CASSLQGLVGYTF. The CDR3 nucleotides read TGCGCCAGCAGCCTACAGGGTTTGGTCGGCTACACCTTC.

The rearrangement uses TRBV6-5 and TRBJ2-3; 11 bases map to TRBD2. The V segment lost 10 bases and the J segment 8 bases; nucleotides outside the gene matches: 11. The CDR3 totals 14 residues. In germline, CDR1 is MNHEY, CDR2 SVGAGI. The CDR3 DNA reads TGTGCCACCAAGACTAGCGGGGTAGTTGGTACGCAGTATTTT. Translation: CATKTSGVVGTQYF.

The chain couples TRBV5-1 to TRBJ1-2; D not certain. Trimming removed 5 bases at V and 8 bases at J, with 22 bases between. CDR3 size: 15 residues. CDR1 and CDR2 from the germline V gene are SGHRS and YFSETQ. The CDR3 sequence is CASRPGLGGQEGYTF. The CDR3 coding sequence is TGCGCCAGCAGACCCGGTTTAGGCGGTCAGGAGGGCTACACCTTC.

The V call is TRBV5-1, the J call TRBJ2-2; 10 positions agree with TRBD1. The germline gives CDR1 SGHRS, CDR2 YFSETQ. The CDR3 sequence is 15 residues long. The V and J ends lost 4 bases and 4 bases, in that order; junction bases with no gene match: 4. CDR3 bases: TGCGCCAGCAGCCCGCGACAGGGGGCCACCGGGGAGCTGTTTTTT. Translated: CASSPRQGATGELFF.

This chain uses TRBV18 with TRBJ2-7; possibly TRBD1 for D (5 bases). The CDR3 runs 12 residues. V lost 5 bases and J lost 4, with 9 bases in between. The germline gives CDR1 KGHSH, CDR2 LQKENI. The CDR3 loop is CASSTDIYEQYF. The CDR3 DNA is TGTGCCAGCTCAACGGACATTTACGAGCAGTACTTC.

This clone has a handful of counts. The J gene is TRBJ1-2, the V gene TRBV6-6; 10 bases match TRBD1. V shed 0 bases and J 4 bases; nucleotides not matched to a gene: 5. The CDR3 spans 16 residues. CDR1 is MNHNY and CDR2 is SVGAGI in the germline V gene (reference sequence). CDR3 loop: CASSYSTGGASYGYTF. The CDR3 DNA is TGTGCCAGCAGTTACTCGACAGGGGGCGCTTCCTATGGCTACACCTTC.

This clone was detected once. The chain couples TRBV2 to TRBJ2-7; tentative D call: TRBD1 (5 bases). This CDR3 region has 14 residues. In germline, CDR1 is SNHLY, CDR2 FYNNEI. The V and J ends lost 5 bases and 0 bases respectively, with 11 bases between them. The DNA of the CDR3 is TGTGCCAGCAGTCTAACAGGCCTCTCCTACGAGCAGTACTTC. It is translated as CASSLTGLSYEQYF.

This clone was detected once. The chain has TRBV24-1 and TRBJ2-2; D is undetermined. Per germline, CDR1 KGHDR and CDR2 SFDVKD. V lost 0 bases, J lost 6 bases, and 13 bases lay in between. The CDR3 totals 16 residues. In DNA form, the CDR3 reads TGTGCCACCAGTGATTTGGGTCAGGAAAGATCCGGGGAGCTGTTTTTT. Translated, it gives CATSDLGQERSGELFF.

The genes are TRBV21-1 and TRBJ1-5. TRBV21-1 is labeled a pseudogene. The CDR3 sequence is 13 residues long. CDR3: CASSPPRGQPQHF. Written as DNA, the CDR3 is TGTGCCAGCAGCCCTCCCCGGGGCCAGCCCCAGCATTTT.

The chain links TRBV3-1 (or the pseudogene TRBV3-2) to TRBJ2-7; unclear D gene. The CDR3 extends over 13 amino acids. Trimming stripped 6 bases from V and 6 bases from J, with 15 bases between. Germline CDR1 and CDR2: LGHDT and YNNKEL (reference sequence). The CDR3: CASSPNLSSEQYF. CDR3 DNA: TGTGCCAGCAGTCCGAACTTGAGTTCCGAGCAGTACTTC.

The chain uses TRBV5-6 and TRBJ2-7, with 15 bases aligning to TRBD2. Looked up from germline, CDR1 is SGHDT and CDR2 is YYEEEE. The CDR3 spans 16 residues. J was trimmed by 7 bases and V by 3 bases; bases with no gene match: 8. CDR3 coding DNA: TGTGCCAGCAGCTATAGGACTAGCGGGAGGGCCGGGGAGCAGTACTTC. It specifies CASSYRTSGRAGEQYF.

The DNA of the CDR3 is TGCGCCAGCAGCTTGGCTTTCAGGGGGCTCTACGAGCAGTACTTC. Its translation: CASSLAFRGLYEQYF. This chain joins TRBV5-1 and TRBJ2-7, with 8 bases that match TRBD1. The CDR3 has 15 residues. V dropped 0 bases and J dropped 3; count of bases not matched to a gene: 5. Germline V gene data show CDR1 as SGHRS and CDR2 as YFSETQ.

The chain has TRBV4-3 and TRBJ2-7; D gene ambiguous. Germline assignment: CDR1 LGHNA and CDR2 YSLEER. This CDR3 has 17 residues. The ends were cut back, 0 bases at V and 2 bases at J, with 17 bases in the middle. The CDR3 loop reads CASSQDASGHFPYEQYF. The CDR3 DNA sequence: TGCGCCAGCAGCCAAGATGCGAGTGGTCATTTCCCCTACGAGCAGTACTTC.

J is TRBJ2-4 and V is TRBV4-1, with 7 bases lining up with TRBD1. The CDR3 loop spans 16 amino acids. Germline V gene lookup returns CDR1 MGHRA and CDR2 YSYEKL. V lost 8 bases and J lost 0; bases outside the gene matches: 10. The CDR3 nucleotides are TGCGCCAGCCGGGACAGCTTTACTCTAGCCAAAAACATTCAGTACTTC. Its protein product is CASRDSFTLAKNIQYF.

The chain joins TRBV10-3 to TRBJ2-5, with 11 bases fitting TRBD2. Per germline, CDR1 ENHRY and CDR2 SYGVKD. The CDR3 sequence is 18 residues long. V lost 1 base to trimming and J lost 4 bases; unmatched junction nucleotides: 11. The CDR3 bases are TGTGCCATCAGTGAGTGGGGGGTCCTAGCGGGAGGAATAGAGACCCAGTACTTC. It encodes CAISEWGVLAGGIETQYF.

The V and J genes are TRBV30 and TRBJ1-4; D not certain. Trimming took off 1 base at V and 8 bases at J, with 8 bases between the two ends. CDR3 length: 12 residues. Germline CDR1 is GTSNPN and CDR2 is SVGIG (reference sequence). The CDR3 is CAWSEKGEKLFF. CDR3 nucleotide sequence: TGTGCCTGGAGTGAGAAAGGAGAAAAACTGTTTTTT.

V and J are TRBV4-1 and TRBJ1-4; no reliable D call. The CDR3 runs to 17 residues. CDR1 is MGHRA, CDR2 YSYEKL, per germline. The V end lost 1 base, the J end lost 5 bases, and 17 bases lay between the germline ends. The CDR3 is CASSQVGILFQNEKLFF. CDR3 DNA sequence: TGCGCCAGCAGCCAAGTCGGAATACTTTTTCAGAATGAAAAACTGTTTTTT.

The chain carries TRBV6-5 and TRBJ2-5, with D unclear. Germline CDR1 and CDR2: MNHEY and SVGAGI. CDR3 length: 13 residues. V was shortened by 0 bases and J by 4 bases, with 6 bases between the two germline ends. The CDR3 is CASSYSARETQYF. CDR3 in DNA: TGTGCCAGCAGTTACTCCGCCCGAGAGACCCAGTACTTC.

The chain is built from TRBV27 and TRBJ2-3; 9 bases are shared with TRBD1. Germline values: CDR1 MNHEY, CDR2 SMNVEV (reference sequence). V shed 8 bases and J 0 bases; nucleotides not matched to a gene: 3. The CDR3 spans 14 residues. The CDR3: CASGQGFSTDTQYF. The CDR3 nucleotides read TGTGCCAGCGGACAGGGGTTTAGCACAGATACGCAGTATTTT.

This chain links TRBV6-5 with TRBJ1-2; 7 positions match TRBD1. This CDR3 comprises 14 residues. Germline lookup yields CDR1 MNHEY and CDR2 SVGAGI. V lost 11 bases and J lost 5; bases outside the gene matches: 14. The CDR3 coding sequence is TGTGCCTCGGCCCGGGCCGGGACAGAATATGGCTACACCTTC. Encoded protein: CASARAGTEYGYTF.

The chain employs TRBV21-1 and TRBJ1-5; the DNA was not used to check the table's D call, TRBD1. TRBV21-1 is a known pseudogene. The length of the CDR3 is 19 residues. The CDR3 reads CASVQLGRDRMFGNQPQHF. The CDR3 nucleotides are TGTGCCAGCGTTCAACTTGGAAGGGACAGGATGTTTGGCAATCAGCCCCAGCATTTT.

For this clone: An end of the junction differs from the germline gene, which may be a read error. The rearrangement links TRBV7-9 to TRBJ2-7; D is uncertain. This CDR3 is built from 12 residues. The germline gives CDR1 SEHNR, CDR2 FQNEAQ (reference sequence). Here the CDR3 DNA reads TGTGCCAGCGGAAACCAGGCAGAGGTTTTTCGGTTT. Translation gives CASGNQAEVFRF.

The chain combines TRBV7-9 with TRBJ1-1, with 11 bases that match TRBD1. The ends lost 3 bases at V and 1 base at J; junction bases unmatched: 1. CDR3 length: 15 residues. Germline lookup yields CDR1 SEHNR and CDR2 FQNEAQ (reference sequence). Here the CDR3 DNA reads TGTGCCAGCAGCTTTGGGACAGGGGGGAACACTGAAGCTTTCTTT. Amino acids: CASSFGTGGNTEAFF.

The chain uses TRBV15 and TRBJ2-7; 9 bases are a match to TRBD2. Germline V gene lookup returns CDR1 LNHNV and CDR2 YYDKDF (reference sequence). The CDR3 sequence is 15 residues long. V lost 1 base to trimming and J lost 0 bases; unmatched junction nucleotides: 1. CDR3 in amino acids: CATSRGREGSYEQYF. The CDR3 DNA is TGTGCCACCAGCAGAGGGCGGGAGGGCTCCTACGAGCAGTACTTC.

The rearrangement links TRBV7-6 to TRBJ2-5; D is possibly TRBD1 (6 bases). The CDR3 consists of 14 residues. Trimming cost V 5 bases and J 4 bases, with 14 bases left between them. Germline CDR1 is SGHVS and CDR2 is FNYEAQ. The CDR3 DNA reads TGTGCCAGCAGCGCTCAACAGGGTTCAGAGACCCAGTACTTC. It is translated as CASSAQQGSETQYF.

V usage is TRBV19 and J usage is TRBJ1-1; D uncertain. Germline V gene data show CDR1 as LNHDA and CDR2 as SQIVND (reference sequence). Trimming cost V 5 bases and J 6 bases, with 13 bases left between them. The CDR3 has 13 amino acids. CDR3 coding DNA: TGTGCCAGTAGTTTGGTCCAATCGCCTGAAGCTTTCTTT. The encoded protein is CASSLVQSPEAFF.

The chain links TRBV27 to TRBJ2-1; TRBD2 matches 8 bases. Germline CDR1 is MNHEY and CDR2 is SMNVEV (reference sequence). This CDR3 contains 15 residues. The ends lost 0 bases at V and 7 bases at J; junction bases unmatched: 5. The CDR3 DNA reads as TGTGCCAGCAGTTTATCTTGGCTAGCGGGTAATGAGCAGTTCTTC. Translation gives CASSLSWLAGNEQFF.

V and J are TRBV7-2 and TRBJ1-5; a weak D match, TRBD1 (5 bases). The CDR3 is 12 amino acids. CDR1 and CDR2 from the germline V gene are SGHTA and FQGNSA. Trimming shortened V by 5 bases and J by 4 bases, and 6 bases separated the two germline ends. Written as DNA, the CDR3 is TGTGCCAGCAGCGACAGAAATCAGCCCCAGCATTTT. It codes for CASSDRNQPQHF.